Below are 30 T cell receptor beta chains sequenced from a single sample in a study of T cells in Graves' hyperthyroidism and ophthalmopathy. TCR beta CDR3 sequences were amplified from RNA transcripts. First-round RT-PCR targeting the TCR CDR3 was performed with the HTBI primer set. TCRdb reanalysed the multiplex PCR reads using MiXCR and keeps one entry per CDR3 protein. The sample contains about 640,000 distinct CDR3 sequences, about 14% of which appear only once. The sample was blood. The receptors originated from a woman between 45 and 65 years old with Graves' ophthalmopathy.

This clonotype was recorded many times. J is TRBJ2-7 and V is TRBV11-2; D gene uncertain. The CDR3 runs 14 residues. The germline V and J ends were trimmed by 5 bases and 0 bases, with 11 bases remaining between them. Germline assignment: CDR1 SGHAT and CDR2 FQNNGV. CDR3 in DNA: TGTGCCAGCAGCAGTCAAGTTAGCTCCTACGAGCAGTACTTC. This codes for CASSSQVSSYEQYF.

This clonotype has ten or more counts. J is TRBJ1-1 and V is TRBV20-1; tentatively, D is TRBD1 (5 bases). The germline gives CDR1 DFQATT, CDR2 SNEGSKA (reference sequence). V dropped 3 bases and J dropped 0 bases, with 8 bases sitting between them. The CDR3 sequence is 13 residues long. In DNA, the CDR3 is TGCAGTGCTAGTCAGGGAATGAACACTGAAGCTTTCTTT. It specifies CSASQGMNTEAFF.

This clonotype was picked up many times. J is TRBJ2-1 and V is TRBV12-3 or TRBV12-4, with 11 bases matching TRBD2. CDR3 length: 17 residues. Trimming at V came to 7 bases and at J to 9 bases, leaving 17 bases not matched to a gene. The CDR3: CASTTFLLAGGLGEQFF. The CDR3 nucleotides are TGTGCCAGCACCACTTTCCTGTTAGCGGGAGGGCTCGGTGAGCAGTTCTTC.

The V and J genes are TRBV4-3 and TRBJ2-1; D is unresolved. Germline values: CDR1 LGHNA, CDR2 YSLEER. V dropped 7 bases and J dropped 7 bases, with 17 bases sitting between them. The CDR3 covers 14 residues. The CDR3 sequence: CASKLGNEVNEQFF. The CDR3, as DNA: TGCGCCAGCAAACTGGGTAATGAGGTAAATGAGCAGTTCTTC.

The table lists this clonotype with many counts. The V call is TRBV5-5, the J call TRBJ1-1; no clear D. The CDR3 is made up of 15 amino acids. Looked up from germline, CDR1 is SGHKS and CDR2 is YYEKEE (reference sequence). The V and J ends lost 1 base and 7 bases respectively, with 17 bases between them. The CDR3 spells CASSLNIGRKFEAFF. CDR3 in DNA: TGTGCCAGCAGCTTGAATATTGGACGGAAGTTTGAAGCTTTCTTT.

This clonotype was detected ten times or more. CDR3 coding DNA: TGTGCCAGCAGTCCTCTTACAAGGGCAGATACGCAGTATTTT. This gives the protein CASSPLTRADTQYF. V usage is TRBV28 and J usage is TRBJ2-3, with D uncertain. Germline loops: CDR1 MDHEN, CDR2 SYDVKM. The CDR3 extends over 14 amino acids. Between the trimmed V and J ends, which lost 5 bases and 4 bases, there was a span of 13 bases.

This clonotype was observed a few times. The gene calls are TRBV9 and TRBJ2-1, with D perhaps TRBD2 (5 bases). Germline CDR1 reads SGDLS; CDR2 reads YYNGEE. Trimming took 4 bases from V and 6 from J, leaving 14 bases between them. This CDR3 is 14 amino acids long. This CDR3 is CASSRGVLSNEQFF. Written as DNA, the CDR3 is TGTGCCAGCAGCCGGGGTGTCCTGTCCAATGAGCAGTTCTTC.

The sample holds many counts of this clonotype. This chain uses TRBV30 with TRBJ2-2; perhaps TRBD2 as D (5 bases). V lost 4 bases and J 1 base, leaving 10 bases between the germline ends. In germline, CDR1 is GTSNPN, CDR2 SVGIG (reference sequence). This CDR3 region has 14 residues. The CDR3 nucleotides are TGTGCCTGGATGGGAGACTGGAACACCGGGGAGCTGTTTTTT. Amino acid sequence: CAWMGDWNTGELFF.

This clonotype was found many times. The chain uses TRBV5-1 and TRBJ2-3, with 9 bases aligning to TRBD2. Germline CDR1 SGHRS, CDR2 YFSETQ. V shed 8 bases and J 2 bases; nucleotides not matched to a gene: 6. CDR3 length equals 14 residues. CDR3 in amino acids: CASRLAEPTDTQYF. CDR3 sequence (DNA): TGCGCCAGTAGACTAGCGGAACCCACAGATACGCAGTATTTT. Looking up the rest from reference TRBV5-1 and TRBJ2-3 gives the full variable domain: KAGVTQTPRYLIKTRGQQVTLSCSPISGHRSVSWYQQTPGQGLQFLFEYFSETQRNKGNFPGRFSGRQFSNSRSEMNVSTLELGDSALYLCASRLAEPTDTQYFGPGTRLTVL.

The table lists this clonotype with a few counts. The rearrangement joins TRBV5-5 to TRBJ1-6; D is unresolved. Trimming stripped 0 bases from V and 0 bases from J, with 7 bases between. CDR1 and CDR2 (germline): SGHKS, YYEKEE (reference sequence). CDR3 length: 16 amino acids. The CDR3 sequence is CASSLVPDSYNSPLHF. The CDR3 nucleotides read TGTGCCAGCAGCTTGGTACCCGACTCCTATAATTCACCCCTCCACTTT.

J is TRBJ2-2 and V is TRBV28; 11 positions agree with TRBD2. There are 13 residues in the CDR3. The V gene's germline CDR1 is MDHEN and CDR2 SYDVKM. V was clipped by 10 bases and J by 4 bases; unmatched bases: 2. The CDR3 spells CATTSGSTGELFF. DNA of the CDR3: TGTGCCACCACTAGCGGGAGCACCGGGGAGCTGTTTTTT. Complete variable domain (other parts from reference TRBV28 and TRBJ2-2): DVKVTQSSRYLVKRTGEKVFLECVQDMDHENMFWYRQDPGLGLRLIYFSYDVKMKEKGDIPEGYSVSREKKERFSLILESASTNQTSMYLCATTSGSTGELFFGEGSRLTVL.

As regards this clonotype: One end of the junction does not line up with germline, which may come from a read error. Written as DNA, the CDR3 is TGCGCCAGCAGCTTGAATGGGGGACCCGGGAAGCTGTTTTTT. This translates into CASSLNGGPGKLFF. The J gene is TRBJ2-2, the V gene TRBV5-1; TRBD1 or TRBD2 may be the D gene (5 bases each). The CDR3 extends over 14 amino acids. Per germline, CDR1 SGHRS and CDR2 YFSETQ.

The J gene is TRBJ2-3, the V gene TRBV20-1; 8 nucleotides line up with TRBD2. The CDR3 has 15 amino acids. Unmatched junction bases numbered 8, after V lost 2 bases and J lost 4 bases. Germline V gene data show CDR1 as DFQATT and CDR2 as SNEGSKA (reference sequence). The CDR3 DNA is TGCAGTGCTAGACCCTCCCTCGGGGGGGCAGATACGCAGTATTTT. Amino acid sequence: CSARPSLGGADTQYF.

This clonotype was seen at least ten times. The chain couples TRBV7-2 to TRBJ2-3; 9 nucleotides line up with TRBD2. The CDR3 totals 16 residues. Looked up from germline, CDR1 is SGHTA and CDR2 is FQGNSA. V shed 5 bases, J shed 0 bases, and the junction held 6 bases outside the gene matches. CDR3 region: CASSPSGTASTDTQYF. CDR3 DNA: TGTGCCAGCAGCCCTAGCGGGACCGCTAGCACAGATACGCAGTATTTT.

This clonotype came up many times. CDR3 sequence (DNA): TGTGCCAGCAGCACCCGACAGGGGGTTTACGAGCAGTACTTC. This sequence encodes CASSTRQGVYEQYF. The chain has TRBV7-8 and TRBJ2-7; 9 bases agree with TRBD1. Trimming removed 5 bases from V and 4 bases from J; junction bases left unmatched: 6. There are 14 residues in the CDR3. Germline CDR1 reads SGHVS; CDR2 reads FQNEAQ.

This clonotype was recorded at least ten times. This chain uses TRBV3-1 with TRBJ2-1; TRBD2 matches 14 bases. The CDR3 is made up of 18 amino acids. Germline lookup yields CDR1 LGHDT and CDR2 YNNKEL (reference sequence). With 5 bases clipped from V and 0 bases from J, the junction kept 6 bases outside the gene matches. In DNA form, the CDR3 reads TGTGCCAGCAGCGGGGGACTAGCGGGAGTGGGCTCCTACAATGAGCAGTTCTTC. Protein sequence: CASSGGLAGVGSYNEQFF.

This clonotype was observed at least ten times. J is TRBJ2-1 and V is TRBV6-1; maybe TRBD2 (6 bases). The V end lost 1 base, the J end lost 2 bases, and 9 bases lay between the germline ends. Germline values: CDR1 MNHNS, CDR2 SASEGT. The CDR3 extends over 15 amino acids. The CDR3 loop reads CASSEGLAPYNEQFF. CDR3 bases: TGTGCCAGCAGTGAAGGGCTAGCGCCCTACAATGAGCAGTTCTTC.

Ten or more counts support this clonotype. V usage is TRBV5-6 and J usage is TRBJ1-1; perhaps TRBD1 as D (5 bases). The CDR3 length is 17 residues. Trimming stripped 4 bases from V and 3 bases from J, with 22 bases between. The germline V gene encodes CDR1 SGHDT and CDR2 YYEEEE. CDR3 nucleotide sequence: TGTGCCAGCAGCGTGACAGACAGTTTTCGCTTGGACACTGAAGCTTTCTTT. Protein product: CASSVTDSFRLDTEAFF. The whole variable domain, filled in from reference TRBV5-6 and TRBJ1-1, reads DAGVTQSPTHLIKTRGQQVTLRCSPKSGHDTVSWYQQALGQGPQFIFQYYEEEERQRGNFPDRFSGHQFPNYSSELNVNALLLGDSALYLCASSVTDSFRLDTEAFFGQGTRLTVV.

The chain links TRBV20-1 to TRBJ2-5; 10 nucleotides agree with TRBD2. Germline CDR1 reads DFQATT; CDR2 reads SNEGSKA (reference sequence). V was pared by 3 bases and J by 5 bases, with 6 bases of the junction left unmatched. CDR3 length: 14 amino acids. Here the CDR3 reads CSASSSGSGETQYF. CDR3 DNA: TGCAGTGCTAGTTCTAGCGGGAGCGGGGAGACCCAGTACTTC.

The chain couples TRBV6-5 to TRBJ1-6; D not certain. From germline, CDR1 is MNHEY and CDR2 SVGAGI. The CDR3 consists of 15 residues. V lost 2 bases to trimming and J lost 4 bases, with 9 bases between them. The DNA of the CDR3 is TGTGCCAGCAGTTACGAGGCACAATATAATTCACCCCTCCACTTT. This codes for CASSYEAQYNSPLHF.

There are many counts of this clonotype. This chain links TRBV7-2 with TRBJ2-1; tentatively, D is TRBD2 (6 bases). The CDR3 has 15 amino acids. CDR1 and CDR2 from the germline V gene are SGHTA and FQGNSA. The ends were cut back, 2 bases at V and 5 bases at J, with 13 bases in the middle. In DNA form, the CDR3 reads TGTGCCAGCAGCTTACAATCGGGGGAAGACAATGAGCAGTTCTTC. Residues: CASSLQSGEDNEQFF.

In this sample, this clonotype turned up many times. The chain carries TRBV20-1 and TRBJ2-1, with TRBD2 as a possible D gene (6 bases). V gave up 4 bases and J gave up 0 bases, with 16 bases separating them. This CDR3 is built from 16 residues. Germline values: CDR1 DFQATT, CDR2 SNEGSKA (reference sequence). The CDR3 here is CSAKTGTASSYNEQFF. CDR3 nucleotides: TGCAGTGCTAAAACCGGGACTGCCAGCTCCTACAATGAGCAGTTCTTC.

This clonotype was seen ten or more times. The rearrangement uses TRBV15 and TRBJ2-4, with no clear D. V lost 0 bases and J lost 1, with 10 bases in between. From germline, CDR1 is LNHNV and CDR2 YYDKDF (reference sequence). The CDR3 covers 16 residues. DNA of the CDR3: TGTGCCACCAGCAGAGAGGTGCTTGGGGCCAAAAACATTCAGTACTTC. Protein sequence: CATSREVLGAKNIQYF. The complete variable domain, with remaining parts taken from reference TRBV15 and TRBJ2-4, reads DAMVIQNPRYQVTQFGKPVTLSCSQTLNHNVMYWYQQKSSQAPKLLFHYYDKDFNNEADTPDNFQSRRPNTSFCFLDIRSPGLGDTAMYLCATSREVLGAKNIQYFGAGTRLSVL.

In the case of this clonotype: One end of the junction does not line up with germline, which may come from a read error. This chain connects TRBV12-3 or TRBV12-4 to TRBJ2-1; maybe TRBD2 (5 bases). This CDR3 has 14 residues. The CDR3 DNA reads TGTGCCAGCAGATTAGCGAGCTCCTACAATGAGCAGTTCTTC. Its translation is CASRLASSYNEQFF.

This chain uses TRBV7-3 with TRBJ2-2; D is tentatively TRBD1 or TRBD2 (5 bases each). The V gene lost 4 bases and the J gene lost 3 bases, with 9 bases spanning the gap. The CDR3 is 14 residues long. Germline-derived CDR1 and CDR2 are SGHTA and FQGTGA. CDR3 bases: TGTGCCAGCAGCTCCCCGGGACACACCGGGGAGCTGTTTTTT. Encoded protein: CASSSPGHTGELFF.

This clonotype was observed many times. V is TRBV28 and J is TRBJ1-5, with TRBD1 matching 12 bases. V lost 3 bases, J lost 6 bases, and 12 bases stayed unmatched. The CDR3 is 18 residues long. Germline V gives CDR1 MDHEN, CDR2 SYDVKM. CDR3 in DNA: TGTGCCAGCAGTTTTCCCCCCTCGGGACAGGGGGCCGGTCAGCCCCAGCATTTT. The encoded protein is CASSFPPSGQGAGQPQHF.

The chain employs TRBV13 and TRBJ2-1, with 7 bases aligning to TRBD2. CDR1 is PRHDT, CDR2 FYEKMQ, per germline (reference sequence). V gave up 5 bases and J gave up 10 bases; unmatched junction bases: 20. The CDR3 has 17 residues. The CDR3 DNA reads TGTGCCAGCAGCACCGGAACTGTAGCGGGCCGCCTCTTGGAGCAGTTCTTC. Translating it yields CASSTGTVAGRLLEQFF.

This clonotype was picked up many times. CDR3 in amino acids: CASSLRREGDNEQFF. The CDR3 region has the DNA TGTGCCAGCAGCTTAAGGCGGGAGGGAGACAATGAGCAGTTCTTC. The J gene is TRBJ2-1, the V gene TRBV7-8; 9 bases match TRBD2. The ends lost 2 bases at V and 5 bases at J; junction bases unmatched: 4. Looked up from germline, CDR1 is SGHVS and CDR2 is FQNEAQ. This CDR3 has 15 residues.

In its sample, this clonotype was seen a few times. The rearrangement joins TRBV11-3 to TRBJ2-3; D is possibly TRBD2 (6 bases). The CDR3 is 17 amino acids. The germline V and J ends were trimmed by 0 bases and 1 base, with 14 bases remaining between them. CDR1 and CDR2 from the germline V gene are SGHNT and YENEEA. CDR3 in DNA: TGTGCCAGCAGCTTAGATTGGGGTGCTAGCGGCACAGATACGCAGTATTTT. Its translation: CASSLDWGASGTDTQYF. Full variable domain (rest looked up from reference TRBV11-3 and TRBJ2-3): EAGVVQSPRYKIIEKKQPVAFWCNPISGHNTLYWYLQNLGQGPELLIRYENEEAVDDSQLPKDRFSAERLKGVDSTLKIQPAELGDSAVYLCASSLDWGASGTDTQYFGPGTRLTVL.

The chain's CDR3 is CASKIAGGPTGELFF. Here the CDR3 DNA reads TGTGCCAGCAAAATAGCGGGAGGGCCCACCGGGGAGCTGTTTTTT. The V gene is TRBV6-1, the J gene TRBJ2-2, with 11 bases lining up with TRBD2. The CDR3 covers 15 residues. CDR1 is MNHNS and CDR2 is SASEGT in the germline V gene. The V segment lost 7 bases and the J segment 4 bases; nucleotides outside the gene matches: 5.